This is a list of T cell receptor beta chains from one sample in a study of T cells in Graves' hyperthyroidism and ophthalmopathy. A single record per CDR3 protein comes from TCRdb applying MiXCR to the multiplex PCR reads. The table has about 520,000 distinct CDR3 sequences, approximately 24% seen once. The sample consisted of blood. The source is a woman aged 25 to 39 with Graves' ophthalmopathy. Both conserved end residues are part of each CDR3. The D gene is left open where the match is weak. Not every row has a clone size; where given, it reads once, few, many or a size class.

clone size,D gene,J gene,V gene,CDR3 protein,CDR3 DNA
many,TRBD1,TRBJ2-5,TRBV28,CASSSDPLLTGYQETQYF,TGTGCCAGCAGTTCTGACCCCCTACTGACAGGGTACCAAGAGACCCAGTACTTC
many,-,TRBJ1-3,TRBV6-1,CASSEAGRFIYF,TGTGCCAGCAGTGAAGCGGGTCGTTTCATATATTTT
few,-,TRBJ1-5,TRBV12-3/TRBV12-4,CASSRTDRQPQHF,TGTGCCAGCAGCCGGACAGACCGTCAGCCCCAGCATTTT
many,TRBD1,TRBJ1-1,TRBV2,CASSVNRDRVSDPEAFF,TGTGCCAGCAGTGTTAACCGGGACAGGGTTTCTGATCCTGAAGCTTTCTTT
-,-,TRBJ1-5,TRBV6-1,CASRDRGHFSNQPQHF,TGTGCCAGCAGAGATCGAGGACACTTTAGCAATCAGCCCCAGCATTTT
many,-,TRBJ2-4,TRBV24-1,CATSFLNIQYF,TGTGCCACCAGTTTCTTGAACATTCAGTACTTC
many,-,TRBJ2-5,TRBV5-5,CASTSGTETQYF,TGTGCCAGCACATCGGGAACGGAGACCCAGTACTTC
-,-,TRBJ2-7,TRBV10-3,CAISEGLIGEQYF,TGTGCCATCAGTGAGGGCCTGATAGGCGAGCAGTACTTC
many,-,TRBJ1-2,TRBV6-5,CASSNDRSRDGYTF,TGTGCCAGCAGTAACGACAGGTCCAGGGATGGCTACACCTTC
many,-,TRBJ2-7,TRBV12-3/TRBV12-4,CASSLDWAYEQYF,TGTGCCAGCAGTTTGGACTGGGCCTACGAGCAGTACTTC
-,-,TRBJ2-5,TRBV4-1,CASSPAGQGQETQYF,TGCGCCAGCAGCCCGGCGGGGCAGGGGCAAGAGACCCAGTACTTC
-,TRBD1,TRBJ1-1,TRBV4-1,CASSQDRGGAGNTEASF,TGCGCCAGCAGCCAAGACCGAGGGGGCGCGGGAAACACTGAAGCTTCCTTT
many,TRBD2,TRBJ2-7,TRBV11-2,CASSLVASGGSYEQYF,TGTGCCAGCAGCTTAGTAGCTAGCGGGGGCTCCTACGAGCAGTACTTC
-,-,TRBJ2-2,TRBV20-1,CSARDRRQGNTGELFF,TGCAGTGCTAGAGATCGAAGGCAGGGGAACACCGGGGAGCTGTTTTTT
many,TRBD1,TRBJ1-2,TRBV6-2/TRBV6-3,CASKNTGGANYGYTF,TGTGCCAGCAAGAATACAGGGGGCGCTAACTATGGCTACACCTTC
few,-,TRBJ2-7,TRBV28,CASSRGGQGYEQYF,TGTGCCAGCAGTCGGGGGGGACAGGGCTACGAGCAGTACTTC
many,TRBD1,TRBJ1-5,TRBV19,CASKSGGPQPQHF,TGTGCCAGTAAGTCAGGGGGTCCTCAGCCCCAGCATTTT
many,TRBD1,TRBJ2-7,TRBV4-1,CASSQDGTGQYF,TGCGCCAGCAGCCAAGATGGGACAGGGCAGTACTTC
-,-,TRBJ1-2,TRBV15,CATSRDRGGYTF,TGTGCCACCAGCAGAGACAGGGGAGGCTACACCTTC
many,-,TRBJ1-5,TRBV6-1,CAALEAGNQPQHF,TGTGCCGCTTTAGAGGCCGGCAATCAGCCCCAGCATTTT
many,-,TRBJ2-7,TRBV27,CASSTRRDYEQYF,TGTGCCAGCAGTACCCGGCGAGACTACGAGCAGTACTTC
many,TRBD1,TRBJ2-7,TRBV24-1,CATSGQGGNYEQYF,TGTGCCACCAGTGGACAGGGCGGAAACTACGAGCAGTACTTC
-,-,TRBJ1-5,TRBV10-2,CASSEWDSPGSNQPQHF,TGCGCCAGCAGTGAGTGGGACTCTCCTGGGAGCAATCAGCCCCAGCATTTT
-,-,TRBJ1-1,TRBV29-1,CSLSALLYGTEAFF,TGCAGCCTTTCCGCACTCCTATACGGCACTGAAGCTTTCTTT
many,TRBD2,TRBJ2-5,TRBV6-2/TRBV6-3,CASSEGLAGAQETQYF,TGTGCCAGCAGTGAGGGACTAGCGGGGGCGCAAGAGACCCAGTACTTC
-,-,TRBJ2-2,TRBV4-1,CASSQDLGQSRELFF,TGCGCCAGCAGCCAAGATCTCGGACAAAGCCGGGAGCTGTTTTTT
many,-,TRBJ1-3,TRBV29-1,CSVEDPQASGNTIYF,TGCAGCGTTGAAGATCCCCAGGCTTCTGGAAACACCATATATTTT